Sequencing of this T cell receptor beta chain was carried out in a study of metastatic and nonmetastatic thyroid tumors. TCRdb reprocessed the PCR reads using MiXCR. The table has 12,000 or so clones, 30% to 35% seen once. No treatment had been given to any patient before thyroid surgery. Germline lookup yields CDR1 PRHDT and CDR2 FYEKMQ (reference sequence). CDR3 size: 13 residues. Between the trimmed V and J ends, which lost 5 bases and 5 bases, there was a span of 9 bases. Material: tumor tissue. This clonotype was sampled from a female donor with papillary thyroid cancer or a benign thyroid nodule (not recorded which). Some clones in this sample may be carry-over from other donors' samples. This sequence joins TRBV13 and TRBJ2-2; D call uncertain. The DNA for the CDR3 is TGTGCCAGCAGCCCCCGTTTTACCGGGGAGCTGTTTTTT. Translation: CASSPRFTGELFF.